These 27 T cell receptor beta chains came from one sample sequenced in a study of shared clonotypes between healthy human individuals (dated by TCRdb to about 2020). The library was made by the immunoSEQ multiplex PCR assay. TCRdb mirrors the immuneACCESS table, restricted to in-frame sequences. Some clones are absent from its copies; in checked studies, under half trace to an unresolved V gene, and the reason for the others is unknown. For this sample there are around 550,000 clones; about 96% appear just once. The ten largest clones add up to about 0.064% of the sample. Sequenced input: naive CD4+ T cells sorted from blood. This specimen's cell subset or site label, interpreted: CD45RA+ positively selected. The receptors come from a woman aged 30 to 39 in good health.

This clone has just a few counts. The chain carries TRBV2 and TRBJ1-5; 8 bases agree with TRBD1. The CDR3 is 14 amino acids. CDR1 SNHLY and CDR2 FYNNEI come from the germline V gene. The junction had 0 bases not matched to a gene; V was cut back by 1 base and J by 4 bases. In DNA, the CDR3 is TGTGCCAGCAGTGAAGGACAGGGGAATCAGCCCCAGCATTTT. Translation gives CASSEGQGNQPQHF.

This rearrangement joins TRBV7-9 to TRBJ2-1, with 9 bases lining up with TRBD2. J was trimmed by 4 bases and V by 3 bases; bases with no gene match: 4. The germline CDR1 and CDR2 sequences are SEHNR and FQNEAQ (reference sequence). The CDR3 sequence is 15 residues long. The CDR3 coding sequence is TGTGCCAGCAGCTTTCTAGCGGGGAGATACAATGAGCAGTTCTTC. Amino acid sequence: CASSFLAGRYNEQFF. Full variable domain (missing parts from reference TRBV7-9 and TRBJ2-1): DTGVSQNPRHKITKRGQNVTFRCDPISEHNRLYWYRQTLGQGPEFLTYFQNEAQLEKSRLLSDRFSAERPKGSFSTLEIQRTEQGDSAMYLCASSFLAGRYNEQFFGPGTRLTVL.

The chain is built from TRBV6-4 and TRBJ1-1; tentative D call: TRBD1 (5 bases). V lost 4 bases, J lost 0 bases, and 15 bases lay in between. Looked up from germline, CDR1 is MRHNA and CDR2 is SNTAGT. The CDR3 has 16 amino acids. The CDR3 protein is CASSGKGPRMNTEAFF. The CDR3 region has the DNA TGTGCCAGCAGTGGTAAGGGACCGAGGATGAACACTGAAGCTTTCTTT.

The V call is TRBV19, the J call TRBJ1-5; no clear D. Germline-derived CDR1 and CDR2 are LNHDA and SQIVND (reference sequence). The CDR3 length is 13 residues. Trimming took 4 bases from V and 6 from J, leaving 10 bases between them. CDR3 DNA sequence: TGTGCCAGTAGTAGTCGAGTGTCTCAGCCCCAGCATTTT. This codes for CASSSRVSQPQHF.

In DNA form, the CDR3 reads TGCGCCAGCAGCTTGGAAGGACTAGCGGGAGGGAATTACAATGAGCAGTTCTTC. As protein: CASSLEGLAGGNYNEQFF. The chain is built from TRBV5-1 and TRBJ2-1; TRBD2 aligns across 15 bases. This CDR3 has 18 amino acids. J gave up 4 bases and V 0 bases, and 5 bases lay outside the gene matches. Germline CDR1 SGHRS, CDR2 YFSETQ.

The gene calls are TRBV4-1 and TRBJ2-7, with 9 nucleotides matching TRBD2. The CDR3 sequence is 15 residues long. The J segment lost 3 bases and the V segment lost 3 bases, leaving 6 bases of the junction unmatched. CDR1 and CDR2 from the germline V gene are MGHRA and YSYEKL. Here the CDR3 DNA reads TGCGCCAGCAGCCAGCTGGGGACTAGCAGCTACGAGCAGTACTTC. Its protein is CASSQLGTSSYEQYF.

This sequence joins TRBV28 and TRBJ1-6; D gene ambiguous. V gave up 9 bases and J gave up 13 bases, with 16 bases separating them. CDR3 length equals 12 residues. Looked up from germline, CDR1 is MDHEN and CDR2 is SYDVKM. The CDR3 nucleotides read TGTGCCAGTAAAACAGAGGGCACTCCCCTCCACTTT. Its protein is CASKTEGTPLHF.

This clone was detected once. The CDR3: CASNQGGGTDTQYF. The CDR3 region has the DNA TGTGCCAGCAACCAGGGAGGTGGGACAGATACGCAGTATTTT. The chain employs TRBV6-1 and TRBJ2-3, with TRBD2 as a possible D gene (6 bases). The CDR3 consists of 14 residues. V lost 7 bases and J 3 bases, leaving 14 bases between the germline ends. Germline CDR1 is MNHNS and CDR2 is SASEGT.

The CDR3 is CASSLGTEAFF. Here the CDR3 DNA reads TGTGCCAGTAGTCTGGGGACTGAAGCTTTCTTT. This chain links TRBV19 with TRBJ1-1; D gene unclear. The germline gives CDR1 LNHDA, CDR2 SQIVND (reference sequence). The CDR3 totals 11 residues. V was clipped by 5 bases and J by 5 bases, with 6 bases between them.

The V gene is TRBV1, the J gene TRBJ1-5. TRBV1 is labeled a pseudogene. The CDR3 runs to 19 residues. The CDR3 region is CTSSRQGGLGVISNQPQHF. The CDR3 bases are TGCACCAGCAGCCGACAAGGGGGACTGGGGGTAATTAGCAATCAGCCCCAGCATTTT.

This chain uses TRBV4-1 with TRBJ2-5; 10 bases are a match to TRBD1. With the DNA end fitting TRBJ2-7 better, the J assignment may be wrong. The CDR3 loop spans 14 amino acids. Germline CDR1 is MGHRA and CDR2 is YSYEKL. The CDR3 nucleotides read TGCGCCAGCGCCCGGGACAGGGGCTCCTACGAGCAGTACTTC. Encoded protein: CASARDRGSYEQYF.

This rearrangement joins TRBV4-1 to TRBJ2-1; no firm D call. Trimming pared 1 base from V and 3 bases from J, leaving 13 bases between. Looked up from germline, CDR1 is MGHRA and CDR2 is YSYEKL. The length of the CDR3 is 16 residues. The CDR3 here is CASSQGASLGYNEQFF. CDR3 nucleotides: TGCGCCAGCAGCCAAGGGGCCTCTTTGGGCTACAATGAGCAGTTCTTC.

The chain uses TRBV6-1 and TRBJ1-5; the D is unclear. The V gene lost 3 bases and the J gene lost 0 bases, with 3 bases spanning the gap. CDR3 length equals 13 residues. CDR1 and CDR2 (germline): MNHNS, SASEGT. In DNA form, the CDR3 reads TGTGCCAGCAGTGAGACTAGCAATCAGCCCCAGCATTTT. This codes for CASSETSNQPQHF.

This rearrangement joins TRBV7-9 to TRBJ1-2, with 7 bases lining up with TRBD1. The CDR3 has 16 residues. V lost 4 bases, J lost 8 bases, and 16 bases stayed unmatched. Looked up from germline, CDR1 is SEHNR and CDR2 is FQNEAQ (reference sequence). CDR3 bases: TGTGCCAGCAGCTCGGGACAGCCGATAACGCTGGGCGGCTACACCTTC. As protein: CASSSGQPITLGGYTF.

The chain carries TRBV28 and TRBJ2-7; 7 nucleotides agree with TRBD1. Per germline, CDR1 MDHEN and CDR2 SYDVKM. The CDR3 has 15 residues. Trimming removed 5 bases from V and 2 bases from J; junction bases left unmatched: 9. The CDR3 DNA follows: TGTGCCAGCAGTCCAACGGGACAGTCCCCCTACGAGCAGTACTTC. Encoded protein: CASSPTGQSPYEQYF.

This rearrangement joins TRBV7-9 to TRBJ2-1; tentatively, D is TRBD2 (6 bases). The CDR3 is 15 residues long. The V end lost 6 bases, the J end lost 1 base, and 13 bases lay between the germline ends. From germline, CDR1 is SEHNR and CDR2 FQNEAQ (reference sequence). The CDR3 spells CASRSLAFSYNEQFF. The CDR3 DNA sequence: TGTGCCAGCAGATCTCTAGCGTTTTCCTACAATGAGCAGTTCTTC.

The chain combines TRBV2 with TRBJ2-5, with D hard to call. The V end lost 6 bases, the J end lost 1 base, and 12 bases lay between the germline ends. Looked up from germline, CDR1 is SNHLY and CDR2 is FYNNEI. This CDR3 is 14 amino acids long. DNA of the CDR3: TGTGCCAGCAGGGTGACATTCGGCCAAGAGACCCAGTACTTC. It encodes CASRVTFGQETQYF.

The chain is built from TRBV6-5 and TRBJ2-7, with D maybe TRBD2 (5 bases). Germline V gene data show CDR1 as MNHEY and CDR2 as SVGAGI. The CDR3 runs 13 residues. The germline V and J ends were trimmed by 5 bases and 6 bases, with 14 bases remaining between them. CDR3 bases: TGTGCCAGCAGTACCGGGAACCCCCCCGAGCAGTACTTC. Protein: CASSTGNPPEQYF.

Only one count was recorded for this clone. This rearrangement joins TRBV14 to TRBJ2-3; the match to TRBD2 covers 9 bases. V lost 1 base, J lost 8 bases, and 10 bases stayed unmatched. This CDR3 is 16 amino acids long. Per germline, CDR1 SGHDN and CDR2 FVKESK. Written as DNA, the CDR3 is TGTGCCAGCAGCCAAGGCGTTCAAGCGGGAGGACTTACGCAGTATTTT. This gives the protein CASSQGVQAGGLTQYF. The whole variable domain, remainder taken from reference TRBV14 and TRBJ2-3, is EAGVTQFPSHSVIEKGQTVTLRCDPISGHDNLYWYRRVMGKEIKFLLHFVKESKQDESGMPNNRFLAERTGGTYSTLKVQPAELEDSGVYFCASSQGVQAGGLTQYFGPGTRLTVL.

This clone was counted only a few times. An end of the junction differs from the germline gene, which may be a read error. The rearrangement links TRBV30 to TRBJ2-7; D remains unclear. The CDR3 has 8 residues. The V gene's germline CDR1 is GTSNPN and CDR2 SVGIG (reference sequence). CDR3: CAWSVTVF. CDR3 DNA: TGTGCCTGGAGTGTTACCGTCTTC.

The genes are TRBV28 and TRBJ1-3, with no clear D. The CDR3 consists of 12 residues. Looked up from germline, CDR1 is MDHEN and CDR2 is SYDVKM. The V and J ends lost 1 base and 7 bases respectively, with 5 bases between them. The chain's CDR3 is CASSLSWNTIYF. The DNA for the CDR3 is TGTGCCAGCAGTTTATCCTGGAACACCATATATTTT.

The rearrangement joins TRBV25-1 to TRBJ2-1; the match to TRBD2 covers 11 bases. Germline loops: CDR1 MGHDK, CDR2 SYGVNS. The CDR3 length is 15 residues. The trim removed 6 bases at V and 8 bases at J, leaving 9 bases unmatched. The CDR3 region has the DNA TGTGCCAGCAGATTCGGACTAGCGGGTAGCCATGAGCAGTTCTTC. As protein: CASRFGLAGSHEQFF.

The chain has TRBV5-4 and TRBJ2-3, with D maybe TRBD2 (7 bases). The CDR3 runs to 14 residues. CDR1 is SGHNT, CDR2 YYREEE, per germline (reference sequence). V lost 2 bases, J lost 7 bases, and 14 bases lay in between. CDR3 sequence reads: CASSFWGGGHTQYF. The CDR3 bases are TGTGCCAGCAGCTTCTGGGGGGGCGGTCATACGCAGTATTTT.

As DNA, the CDR3 is TGTGCCAGCAGCGTCCATCGGACAGCAATCCCCGCAACTAATGAAAAACTGTTTTTT. As protein: CASSVHRTAIPATNEKLFF. The chain combines TRBV4-2 with TRBJ1-4; perhaps TRBD1 as D (6 bases). This CDR3 is 19 amino acids long. The V end lost 5 bases, the J end lost 0 bases, and 22 bases lay between the germline ends. The V gene's germline CDR1 is LGHNA and CDR2 YNFKEQ.

As regards this clone: Likely a read error: the CDR3 ends without its conserved phenylalanine or tryptophan. V is TRBV19 and J is TRBJ1-2, with D unclear. The CDR3 spans 10 residues. Germline-derived CDR1 and CDR2 are LNHDA and SQIVND (reference sequence). V dropped 6 bases and J dropped 11 bases, with 10 bases sitting between them. CDR3 residues: CASSASGYTL. The CDR3 DNA reads TGTGCCAGTAGCGCATCGGGGTACACCCTC.

The chain joins TRBV28 to TRBJ2-7; 10 bases fit TRBD1. Unmatched junction bases numbered 11, after V lost 6 bases and J lost 6 bases. Germline CDR1 MDHEN, CDR2 SYDVKM. This CDR3 spans 15 amino acids. The CDR3 coding sequence is TGTGCCAGCAGGGAGGTTCAGACAGGGGGCTTCGAGCAGTACTTC. It specifies CASREVQTGGFEQYF.

The J gene is TRBJ2-3, the V gene TRBV6-5; D is ambiguous. CDR1 and CDR2 (germline): MNHEY, SVGAGI. This CDR3 is built from 15 residues. V lost 5 bases to trimming and J lost 6 bases, with 18 bases between them. The CDR3 DNA follows: TGTGCCAGCAGTCCCCCCGGAGCTCAAGGGGATACGCAGTATTTT. Translated, it gives CASSPPGAQGDTQYF.